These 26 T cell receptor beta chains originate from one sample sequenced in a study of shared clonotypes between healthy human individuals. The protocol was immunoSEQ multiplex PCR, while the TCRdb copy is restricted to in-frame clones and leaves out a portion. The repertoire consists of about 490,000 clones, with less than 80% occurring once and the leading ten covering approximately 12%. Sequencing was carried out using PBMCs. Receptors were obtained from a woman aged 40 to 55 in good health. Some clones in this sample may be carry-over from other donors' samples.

The chain's CDR3 is CASSVNREAGEQFF. The CDR3, as DNA: TGTGCCAGCAGTGTTAATCGGGAGGCAGGCGAGCAGTTCTTC. The chain has TRBV2 and TRBJ2-1; 7 bases agree with TRBD2. The ends lost 4 bases at V and 10 bases at J; junction bases unmatched: 10. The CDR3 loop spans 14 amino acids. The germline CDR1 and CDR2 sequences are SNHLY and FYNNEI.

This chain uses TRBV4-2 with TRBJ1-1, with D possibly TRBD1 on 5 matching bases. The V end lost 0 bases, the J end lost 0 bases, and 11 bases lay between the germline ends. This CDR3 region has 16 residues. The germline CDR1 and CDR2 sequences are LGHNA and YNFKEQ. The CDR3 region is CASSQDGGTLNTEAFF. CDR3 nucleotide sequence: TGTGCCAGCAGCCAAGATGGGGGAACCCTGAACACTGAAGCTTTCTTT.

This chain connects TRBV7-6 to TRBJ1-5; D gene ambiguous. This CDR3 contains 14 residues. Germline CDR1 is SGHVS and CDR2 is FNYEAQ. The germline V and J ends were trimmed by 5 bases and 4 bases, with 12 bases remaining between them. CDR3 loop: CASSRRTGNQPQHF. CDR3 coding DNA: TGTGCCAGCAGCAGACGGACGGGAAATCAGCCCCAGCATTTT.

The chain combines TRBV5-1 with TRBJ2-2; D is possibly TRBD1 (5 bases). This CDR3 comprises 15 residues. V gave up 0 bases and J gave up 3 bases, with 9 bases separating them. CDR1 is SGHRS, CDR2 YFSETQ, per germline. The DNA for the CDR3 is TGCGCCAGCAGCTTGGCAGGGTCGGACACCGGGGAGCTGTTTTTT. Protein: CASSLAGSDTGELFF.

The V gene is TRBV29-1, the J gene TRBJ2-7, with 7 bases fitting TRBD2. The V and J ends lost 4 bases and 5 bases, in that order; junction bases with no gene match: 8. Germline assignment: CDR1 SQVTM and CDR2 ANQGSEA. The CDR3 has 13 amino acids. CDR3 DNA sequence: TGCAGCGTTGGATGGGGGGGAGGCGACGAGCAGTACTTC. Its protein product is CSVGWGGGDEQYF.

CDR3 nucleotide sequence: TGTGCCAGTAGCCAGACAGGGGACAAAAACATTCAGTACTTC. Protein product: CASSQTGDKNIQYF. V usage is TRBV19 and J usage is TRBJ2-4; 8 nucleotides line up with TRBD1. This CDR3 has 14 residues. Per the germline V gene, CDR1 is LNHDA and CDR2 is SQIVND (reference sequence). The ends lost 6 bases at V and 3 bases at J; junction bases unmatched: 4.

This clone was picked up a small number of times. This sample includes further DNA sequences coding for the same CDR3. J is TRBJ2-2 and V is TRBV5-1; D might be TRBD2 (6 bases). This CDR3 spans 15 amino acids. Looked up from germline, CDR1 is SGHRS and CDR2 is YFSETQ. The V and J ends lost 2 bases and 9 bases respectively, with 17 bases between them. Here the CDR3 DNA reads TGCGCCAGCAGCTTTACTAGCTCCGGTATCAGGGAGCTGTTTTTT. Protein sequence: CASSFTSSGIRELFF.

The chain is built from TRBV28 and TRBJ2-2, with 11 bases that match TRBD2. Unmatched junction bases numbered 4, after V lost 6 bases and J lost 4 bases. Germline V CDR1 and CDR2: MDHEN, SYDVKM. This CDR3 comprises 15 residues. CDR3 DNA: TGTGCCAGCAGAACTAGCGGGAGTGTCACCGGGGAGCTGTTTTTT. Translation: CASRTSGSVTGELFF.

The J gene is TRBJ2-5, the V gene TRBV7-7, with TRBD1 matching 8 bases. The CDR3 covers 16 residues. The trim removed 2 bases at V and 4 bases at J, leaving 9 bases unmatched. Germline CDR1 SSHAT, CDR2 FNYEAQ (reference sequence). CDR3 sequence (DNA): TGTGCCAGCAGCTTATTATCAGGGGGCGTATCAGAGACCCAGTACTTC. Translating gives CASSLLSGGVSETQYF. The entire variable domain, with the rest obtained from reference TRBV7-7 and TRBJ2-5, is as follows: GAGVSQSPRYKVTKRGQDVTLRCDPISSHATLYWYQQALGQGPEFLTYFNYEAQPDKSGLPSDRFSAERPEGSISTLTIQRTEQRDSAMYRCASSLLSGGVSETQYFGPGTRLLVL.

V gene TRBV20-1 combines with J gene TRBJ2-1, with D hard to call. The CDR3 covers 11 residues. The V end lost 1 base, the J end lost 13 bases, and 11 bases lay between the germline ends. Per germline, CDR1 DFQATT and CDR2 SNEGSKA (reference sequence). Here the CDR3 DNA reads TGCAGTGCTAGAGTTAGGGCTAGTCAGTTCTTC. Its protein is CSARVRASQFF.

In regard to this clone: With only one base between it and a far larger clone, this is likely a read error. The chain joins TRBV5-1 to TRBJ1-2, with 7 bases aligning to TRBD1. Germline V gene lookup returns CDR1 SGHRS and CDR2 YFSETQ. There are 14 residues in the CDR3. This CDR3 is CGSSPRDRNYGYTF. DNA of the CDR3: TGCGGCAGCAGCCCGCGGGACAGAAACTATGGCTACACCTTC.

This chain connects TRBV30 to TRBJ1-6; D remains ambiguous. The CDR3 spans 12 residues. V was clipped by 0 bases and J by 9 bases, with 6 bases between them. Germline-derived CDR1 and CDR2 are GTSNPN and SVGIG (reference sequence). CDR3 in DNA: TGTGCCTGGAGTGTCCGAATTTCACCCCTCCACTTT. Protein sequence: CAWSVRISPLHF. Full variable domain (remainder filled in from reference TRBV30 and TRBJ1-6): SQTIHQWPATLVQPVGSPLSLECTVEGTSNPNLYWYRQAAGRGLQLLFYSVGIGQISSEVPQNLSASRPQDRQFILSSKKLLLSDSGFYLCAWSVRISPLHFGNGTRLTVT.

The DNA of the CDR3 is TGTGCCAGCAGTACCGGTAGGACCTATGGCTACACCTTC. Protein product: CASSTGRTYGYTF. The genes are TRBV6-1 and TRBJ1-2; D ambiguous. Trimming removed 5 bases at V and 4 bases at J, with 11 bases between. The CDR3 has 13 amino acids. Germline V gene data show CDR1 as MNHNS and CDR2 as SASEGT.

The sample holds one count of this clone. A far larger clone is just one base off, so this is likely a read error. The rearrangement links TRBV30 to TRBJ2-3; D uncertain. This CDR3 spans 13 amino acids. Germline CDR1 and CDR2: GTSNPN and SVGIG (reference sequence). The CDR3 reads CACSLRSRDTQYF. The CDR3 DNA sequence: TGTGCCTGTTCCCTCAGGAGCAGAGATACGCAGTATTTT.

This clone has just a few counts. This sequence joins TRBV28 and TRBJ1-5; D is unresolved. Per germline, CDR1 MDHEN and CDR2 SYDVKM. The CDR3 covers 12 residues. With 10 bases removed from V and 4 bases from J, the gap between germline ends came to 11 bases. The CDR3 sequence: CATLVQNQPQHF. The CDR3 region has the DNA TGTGCCACCCTCGTGCAGAATCAGCCCCAGCATTTT.

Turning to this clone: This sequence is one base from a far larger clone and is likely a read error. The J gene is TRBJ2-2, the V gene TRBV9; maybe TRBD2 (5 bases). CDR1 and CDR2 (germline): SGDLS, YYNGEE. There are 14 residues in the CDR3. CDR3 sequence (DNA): TGTGCCAGCAGCGTATCGGGGAACACCCGGGAGCTGTTTTTT. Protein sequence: CASSVSGNTRELFF.

CDR3 coding DNA: TGCGCCAGCAGCTTTTGGACATCTCAAGAGACCCAGTACTTC. It encodes CASSFWTSQETQYF. The chain uses TRBV5-1 and TRBJ2-5, with D possibly being TRBD1 (5 bases). There are 14 residues in the CDR3. V dropped 2 bases and J dropped 2 bases, with 10 bases sitting between them. CDR1 and CDR2 (germline): SGHRS, YFSETQ.

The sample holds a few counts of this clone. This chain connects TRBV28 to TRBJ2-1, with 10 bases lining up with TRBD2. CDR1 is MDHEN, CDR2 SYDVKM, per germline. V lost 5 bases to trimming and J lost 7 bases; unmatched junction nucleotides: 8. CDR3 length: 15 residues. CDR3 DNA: TGTGCCAGCAGTGAACTAGCGGGGAAAAAAAATGAGCAGTTCTTC. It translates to CASSELAGKKNEQFF.

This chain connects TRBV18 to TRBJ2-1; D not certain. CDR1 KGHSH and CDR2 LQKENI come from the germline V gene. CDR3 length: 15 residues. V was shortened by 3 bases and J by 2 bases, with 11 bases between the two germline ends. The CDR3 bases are TGTGCCAGCTCACCGACGACGGCCACCTACAATGAGCAGTTCTTC. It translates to CASSPTTATYNEQFF.

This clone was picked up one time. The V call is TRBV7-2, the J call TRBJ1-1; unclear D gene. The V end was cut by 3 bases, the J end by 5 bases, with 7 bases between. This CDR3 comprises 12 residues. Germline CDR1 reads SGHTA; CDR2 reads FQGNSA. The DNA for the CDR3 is TGTGCCAGCAGCTTTAGGGAGACTGAAGCTTTCTTT. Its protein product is CASSFRETEAFF.

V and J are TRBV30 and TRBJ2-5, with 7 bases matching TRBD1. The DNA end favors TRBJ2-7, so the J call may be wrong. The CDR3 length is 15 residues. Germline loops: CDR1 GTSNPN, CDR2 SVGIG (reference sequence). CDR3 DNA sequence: TGTGCCTGGAGTGTACAAGGGGGCTTCTACTACGAGCAGTACTTC. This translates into CAWSVQGGFYYEQYF.

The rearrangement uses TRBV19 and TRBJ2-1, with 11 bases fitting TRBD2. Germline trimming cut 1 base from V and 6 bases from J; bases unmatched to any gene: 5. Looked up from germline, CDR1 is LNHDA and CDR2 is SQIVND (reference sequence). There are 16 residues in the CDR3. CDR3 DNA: TGTGCCAGTAGTATAGGCCCCGGGACTAGCGGCAATGAGCAGTTCTTC. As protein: CASSIGPGTSGNEQFF. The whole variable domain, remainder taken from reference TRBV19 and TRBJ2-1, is DGGITQSPKYLFRKEGQNVTLSCEQNLNHDAMYWYRQDPGQGLRLIYYSQIVNDFQKGDIAEGYSVSREKKESFPLTVTSAQKNPTAFYLCASSIGPGTSGNEQFFGPGTRLTVL.

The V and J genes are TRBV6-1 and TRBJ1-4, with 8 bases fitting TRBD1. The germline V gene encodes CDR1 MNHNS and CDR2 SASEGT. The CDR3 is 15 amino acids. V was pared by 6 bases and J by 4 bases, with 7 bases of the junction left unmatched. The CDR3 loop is CASRQPGQGNEKLFF. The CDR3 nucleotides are TGTGCCAGCAGGCAACCAGGACAGGGTAATGAAAAACTGTTTTTT.

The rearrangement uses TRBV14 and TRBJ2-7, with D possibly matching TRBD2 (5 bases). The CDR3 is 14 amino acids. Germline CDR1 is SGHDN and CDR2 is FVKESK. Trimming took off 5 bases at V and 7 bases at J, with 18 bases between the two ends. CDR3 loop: CASSELEGSREQYF. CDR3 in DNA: TGTGCCAGCAGCGAACTTGAAGGGAGTAGGGAGCAGTACTTC.

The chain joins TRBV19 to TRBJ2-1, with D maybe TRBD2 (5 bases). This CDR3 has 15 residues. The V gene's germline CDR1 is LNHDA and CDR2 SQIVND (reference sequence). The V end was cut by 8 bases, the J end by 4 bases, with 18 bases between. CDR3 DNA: TGTGCCAGTGCCCTCGGGGAGCGGCTGTACAATGAGCAGTTCTTC. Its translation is CASALGERLYNEQFF. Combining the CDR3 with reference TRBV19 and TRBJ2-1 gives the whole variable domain DGGITQSPKYLFRKEGQNVTLSCEQNLNHDAMYWYRQDPGQGLRLIYYSQIVNDFQKGDIAEGYSVSREKKESFPLTVTSAQKNPTAFYLCASALGERLYNEQFFGPGTRLTVL.

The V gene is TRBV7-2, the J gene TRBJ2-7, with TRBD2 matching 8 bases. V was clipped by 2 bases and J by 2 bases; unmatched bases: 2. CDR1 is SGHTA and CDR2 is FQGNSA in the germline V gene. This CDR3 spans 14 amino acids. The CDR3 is CASSLIGGAYEQYF. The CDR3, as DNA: TGTGCCAGCAGCTTAATCGGGGGGGCCTACGAGCAGTACTTC.